Listed below are T cell receptor beta chains from one sample, sequenced in a study of blood T cell repertoires in COVID-19. The data were produced by immunoSEQ multiplex PCR, yet TCRdb's version contains in-frame clones alone and is incomplete. The sample consists of 130,000 to 150,000 clones, about nine tenths of them appearing once. Sequences were obtained from peripheral blood. Receptors originate from a woman aged 45 to 65 with acute or convalescent COVID-19. The CDR3 runs from the conserved cysteine through the conserved F or W. The D gene is left open where the match is weak. A row's size may be missing; if present it is once, few, many or a size class.

len	abundance	v_gene	j_gene	d_gene	CDR3nt	CDR3aa
12	.	TRBV6-5	TRBJ1-1	.	TGTGCCAGCAGTAACATGAACACTGAAGCTTTCTTT	CASSNMNTEAFF
14	.	TRBV4-2	TRBJ1-1	.	TGTGCCAGCAGCCATACGGAAGGGAGCACTGAAGCTTTCTTT	CASSHTEGSTEAFF
14	.	TRBV9	TRBJ1-1	TRBD1	TGTGCCAGCAGCGTAGGAGACAGGGGCGCTGAAGCTTTCTTT	CASSVGDRGAEAFF
16	.	TRBV5-1	TRBJ2-3	TRBD2	TGCGCCAGCAGTTTTAATAGCGGGGGGGCCTCGGATACGCAGTATTTT	CASSFNSGGASDTQYF
13	.	TRBV7-3	TRBJ1-2	.	TGTGCCAGCAACCCCCGCGGGGGGCATGGCTACACCTTC	CASNPRGGHGYTF
13	few	TRBV19	TRBJ1-1	.	TGTGCCAGTAGTCTGGCCCCGAACACTGAAGCTTTCTTT	CASSLAPNTEAFF
15	once	TRBV18	TRBJ1-3	.	TGTGCCAGCTCACAAGGACAGACCTCTGGAAACACCATATATTTT	CASSQGQTSGNTIYF
14	few	TRBV5-4	TRBJ1-4	.	TGTGCCAGCAGCTTGGAGATAGGGGATGAAAAACTGTTTTTT	CASSLEIGDEKLFF
17	.	TRBV9	TRBJ2-1	TRBD2	TGTGCCAGCAGCGTCGGGACTAGCGGGAGGGGGCCCCATGAGCAGTTCTTC	CASSVGTSGRGPHEQFF
15	.	TRBV2	TRBJ2-3	.	TGTGCCAGCAGTGAAGGGTCGCAGGGGACAGATACGCAGTATTTT	CASSEGSQGTDTQYF
14	.	TRBV7-3	TRBJ2-3	.	TGTGCCAGCAGCTTTGGACTGTCCACAGATACGCAGTATTTT	CASSFGLSTDTQYF
14	.	TRBV10-3	TRBJ1-2	TRBD1	TGTGCCATCAGTGTCCGGGACAGGGAGGCAGGCTACACCTTC	CAISVRDREAGYTF
15	.	TRBV6-4	TRBJ1-1	.	TGTGCCAGCAGAGGGACAACGGAGAGGAACACTGAAGCTTTCTTT	CASRGTTERNTEAFF
15	.	TRBV2	TRBJ2-6	.	TGTGCCAGCAGTGATTTGGGGCGTGGGGCCAACGTCCTGACTTTC	CASSDLGRGANVLTF
16	.	TRBV2	TRBJ1-2	.	TGTGCCAGCAGTGAAGCGCTTTTGGAGGGATCCGGGGGCTACACCTTC	CASSEALLEGSGGYTF
14	.	TRBV5-1	TRBJ1-5	TRBD1	TGCGCCAGCAGCCCCGACAGGGGGGAGCAGCCCCAGCATTTT	CASSPDRGEQPQHF
14	.	TRBV28	TRBJ1-1	.	TGTGCCAGCAGTTCACCAGGCCTGAACACTGAAGCTTTCTTT	CASSSPGLNTEAFF
15	.	TRBV9	TRBJ1-5	TRBD1	TGTGCCAGCAGCGCGCAGGGGGCTAGCAATCAGCCCCAGCATTTT	CASSAQGASNQPQHF
14	.	TRBV19	TRBJ1-3	.	TGTGCCAGTAGTATAGCTTTTGGCAGAAACACCATATATTTT	CASSIAFGRNTIYF
16	.	TRBV5-6	TRBJ1-1	.	TGTGCCAGCAGCTTGGTGGCAGGGAGGGGGGACACTGAAGCTTTCTTT	CASSLVAGRGDTEAFF
13	.	TRBV25-1	TRBJ1-2	TRBD1	TGTGCCAGCAGCTCCACAGGGGACTATGGCTACACCTTC	CASSSTGDYGYTF
18	.	TRBV6-4	TRBJ2-3	TRBD2	TGTGCCAGCAGTGACTCAACTAGCGGGAGGGGAATAACAGATACGCAGTATTTT	CASSDSTSGRGITDTQYF
15	.	TRBV5-8	TRBJ2-1	.	TGTGCCAGCAGGACTAGGCTGGTCGGGTCGAATGAGCAGTTCTTC	CASRTRLVGSNEQFF
17	once	TRBV27	TRBJ2-6	TRBD2	TGTGCCAGCAGTTTGGGGAGGGTTCCGGCTGGGGCCAACGTCCTGACTTTC	CASSLGRVPAGANVLTF
13	once	TRBV5-4	TRBJ2-7	.	TGTGCCAGCAGCTTTGGTAGCCGAAACGAGCAGTACTTC	CASSFGSRNEQYF
14	few	TRBV27	TRBJ2-7	TRBD2	TGTGCCAGCAGTACCGGGACTAGCGTCTACGAGCAGTACTTC	CASSTGTSVYEQYF
13	.	TRBV6-5	TRBJ2-5	.	TGTGCCAGCAGTCCTTCGGTCCAAGAGACCCAGTACTTC	CASSPSVQETQYF
17	.	TRBV15	TRBJ1-3	.	TGTGCCACCAGCAGGGGGGCAACGGGGATCTCTGGAAACACCATATATTTT	CATSRGATGISGNTIYF
15	.	TRBV27	TRBJ2-3	TRBD1	TGTGCCAGCATTACTACCGGGACAGGAATAGATACGCAGTATTTT	CASITTGTGIDTQYF
14	.	TRBV15	TRBJ2-1	TRBD2	TGTGCCACCAGCAGGGCGGGAGGCTACAATGAGCAGTTCTTC	CATSRAGGYNEQFF
13	.	TRBV13	TRBJ1-1	.	TGTGCCAGCAGCTTACGTTCCCTACGGGGAGCTTTCTTT	CASSLRSLRGAFF
14	.	TRBV24-1	TRBJ2-1	.	TGTGCCTCGTCGCAGGGGAGCTCCTACAATGAGCAGTTCTTC	CASSQGSSYNEQFF
13	.	TRBV19	TRBJ1-1	TRBD1	TGTGCCAGTAGTCCTAACAGGGGGCTTGAAGCTTTCTTT	CASSPNRGLEAFF
14	.	TRBV6-5	TRBJ1-5	TRBD1	TGTGCCAGCAGGCACGGGACAGGTAATCAGCCCCAGCATTTT	CASRHGTGNQPQHF
15	.	TRBV11-3	TRBJ2-3	.	TGTGCCAGCAGCTTAGGAGGGGGTATCACAGATACGCAGTATTTT	CASSLGGGITDTQYF
17	.	TRBV27	TRBJ2-2	TRBD1	TGTGCCAGCAGTTTAGGGGACAGGGGCCCGTACACCGGGGAGCTGTTTTTT	CASSLGDRGPYTGELFF
14	few	TRBV24-1	TRBJ1-5	.	TGTGCCACCAGTGAGGGTGCGGACTATCAGCCCCAGCATTTT	CATSEGADYQPQHF
14	.	TRBV15	TRBJ1-1	TRBD1	TGTGCCACCAGCAAGGACAGGGCGAACACTGAAGCTTTCTTT	CATSKDRANTEAFF
15	.	TRBV6-1	TRBJ1-4	TRBD1	TGTGCCAGCAGTGAAGGTGGGACAGGGAGTGAAAAACTGTTTTTT	CASSEGGTGSEKLFF
13	.	TRBV10-1	TRBJ2-3	.	TGCGCCAGCAGTGGCCTTAGCCCAGATACGCAGTATTTT	CASSGLSPDTQYF
17	once	TRBV21-1	TRBJ2-2	.	TGTGCCAGCAGCAAAGTCCCTGGGACAGGGGACACCGGGGAGCTGTTTTTT	CASSKVPGTGDTGELFF
14	.	TRBV29-1	TRBJ2-7	TRBD2	TGCAGCGTTGGGCCAGGACTAGCGAGGAACGAGCAGTACTTC	CSVGPGLARNEQYF
18	.	TRBV6-2/TRBV6-3	TRBJ2-1	TRBD2	TGTGCCAGCAGTTTGGTTTATGTCGGCGGGAGGTTTCCCAATGAGCAGTTCTTC	CASSLVYVGGRFPNEQFF
16	.	TRBV11-2	TRBJ2-5	TRBD2	TGTGCCAGCAGCTTTCGGACTAGCGGGGGGCCAGAGACCCAGTACTTC	CASSFRTSGGPETQYF
14	.	TRBV6-6	TRBJ1-3	.	TGTGCCAGCTTTCTTCCTTCCTCTGGAAACACCATATATTTT	CASFLPSSGNTIYF
15	.	TRBV5-4	TRBJ1-6	.	TGTGCCAGCAGCTTGGGGGGGAGGGATTATTCACCCCTCCACTTT	CASSLGGRDYSPLHF